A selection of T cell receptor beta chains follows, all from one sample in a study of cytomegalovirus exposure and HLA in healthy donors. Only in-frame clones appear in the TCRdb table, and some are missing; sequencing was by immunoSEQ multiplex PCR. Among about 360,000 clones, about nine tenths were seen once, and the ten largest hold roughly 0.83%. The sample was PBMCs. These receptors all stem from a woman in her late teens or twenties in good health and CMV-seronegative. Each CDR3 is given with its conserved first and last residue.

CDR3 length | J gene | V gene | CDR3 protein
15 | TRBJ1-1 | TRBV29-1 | CSATLQGSKNTEAFF
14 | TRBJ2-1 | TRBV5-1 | CASSSGQVYNEQFF
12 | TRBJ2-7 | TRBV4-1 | CASSAQRGEQYF
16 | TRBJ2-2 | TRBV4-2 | CASSTRQGMNTGELFF
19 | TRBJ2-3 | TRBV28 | CASSFLRDRGITSTDTQYF
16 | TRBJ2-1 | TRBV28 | CASSSTRDRGRDEQFF
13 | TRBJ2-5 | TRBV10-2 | CATETGVQETQYF
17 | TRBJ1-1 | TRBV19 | CASSMSRRGRGETEAFF
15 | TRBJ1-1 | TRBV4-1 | CASSSWTGRNTEAFF
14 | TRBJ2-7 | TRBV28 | CASSRTSGSYEQYF
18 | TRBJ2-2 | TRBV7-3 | CASSLGPYRGLNTGELFF
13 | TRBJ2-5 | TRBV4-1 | CASSQGTSETQYF
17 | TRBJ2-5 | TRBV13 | CASSQRGSGGLQETQYF
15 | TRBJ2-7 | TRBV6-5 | CASSYSGTGVYEQYF
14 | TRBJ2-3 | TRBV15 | CATSRESTTDTQYF
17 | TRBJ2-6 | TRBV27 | CASSSTPLLSGANVLTF
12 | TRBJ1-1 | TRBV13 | CASSFRNTEAFF
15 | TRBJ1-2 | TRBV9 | CASSVGGNTNYGYTF
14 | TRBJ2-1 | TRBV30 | CACLDGSSYNEQFF
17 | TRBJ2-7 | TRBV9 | CASSSNGGQGGQYEQYF
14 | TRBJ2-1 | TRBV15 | CATEEGSSYNEQFF
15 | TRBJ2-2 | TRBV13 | CASRLAGGNTGELFF
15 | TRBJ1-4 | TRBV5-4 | CASSLIESTNEKLFF
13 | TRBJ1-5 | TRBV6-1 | CASSEVESQPQHF
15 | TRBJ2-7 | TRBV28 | CASTSEGTGDYEQYF